This is a list of T cell receptor beta chains from one sample in a study of blood T cells in healthy people across ages. TCRdb re-called the 5' RACE reads with MiXCR, one entry per CDR3 protein. The table lists hundreds of thousands of distinct CDR3 sequences, roughly three fifths of them singletons. Material for sequencing was blood. These receptors all stem from a man aged 35 to 55 in good health. Each CDR3 is given with its conserved first and last residue. A D gene is named only where the DNA matches it firmly. Some rows mark clone size as missing; the rest say once, few, many or name a class of expanded clone.

abundance: few
v_gene: TRBV7-8
j_gene: TRBJ1-2
d_gene: TRBD1
CDR3aa: CASSPRTGGDYGYTF
CDR3nt: TGTGCCAGCAGCCCCCGGACAGGGGGCGACTATGGCTACACCTTC

abundance: many
v_gene: TRBV20-1
j_gene: TRBJ1-5
d_gene: -
CDR3aa: CSASGGYNQPQHF
CDR3nt: TGCAGTGCTAGTGGGGGTTACAATCAGCCCCAGCATTTT

abundance: -
v_gene: TRBV21-1
j_gene: TRBJ2-1
d_gene: -
CDR3aa: CASSKFSVRGIFRSYNEQFF
CDR3nt: TGTGCCAGCAGCAAGTTCTCAGTAAGAGGGATATTTCGCTCCTACAATGAGCAGTTCTTC

abundance: -
v_gene: TRBV18
j_gene: TRBJ2-3
d_gene: TRBD2
CDR3aa: CASSPSSGGTDTQYF
CDR3nt: TGTGCCAGCTCACCTTCTAGCGGGGGCACAGATACGCAGTATTTT

abundance: few
v_gene: TRBV29-1
j_gene: TRBJ2-5
d_gene: -
CDR3aa: CSVRGGQETQYF
CDR3nt: TGCAGCGTTCGAGGGGGCCAAGAGACCCAGTACTTC

abundance: -
v_gene: TRBV28
j_gene: TRBJ1-4
d_gene: TRBD1
CDR3aa: CASSLRGLGTNEKLFF
CDR3nt: TGTGCCAGCAGCTTGAGGGGGCTAGGAACTAATGAAAAACTGTTTTTT

abundance: -
v_gene: TRBV6-2/TRBV6-3
j_gene: TRBJ1-2
d_gene: -
CDR3aa: CASRSGQRIKGYTF
CDR3nt: TGTGCCAGCAGAAGCGGACAGCGGATAAAAGGCTACACCTTC

abundance: -
v_gene: TRBV2
j_gene: TRBJ2-3
d_gene: TRBD2
CDR3aa: CASSEERGFTDTQYF
CDR3nt: TGTGCCAGCAGTGAGGAGCGGGGGTTCACAGATACGCAGTATTTT

abundance: -
v_gene: TRBV20-1
j_gene: TRBJ2-1
d_gene: TRBD2
CDR3aa: CSAVAGLAVYNEQFF
CDR3nt: TGCAGTGCGGTTGCGGGGCTAGCGGTCTACAATGAGCAGTTCTTC

abundance: -
v_gene: TRBV7-6
j_gene: TRBJ2-5
d_gene: TRBD2
CDR3aa: CASSARLAAVVPAQYF
CDR3nt: TGTGCCAGCAGCGCCAGACTAGCGGCGGTAGTTCCGGCCCAGTACTTC

abundance: -
v_gene: TRBV20-1
j_gene: TRBJ2-3
d_gene: TRBD1
CDR3aa: CSAGQGAGTDTQYF
CDR3nt: TGCAGTGCCGGACAGGGGGCAGGCACAGATACGCAGTATTTT

abundance: few
v_gene: TRBV21-1
j_gene: TRBJ2-1
d_gene: -
CDR3aa: CASSTSWGGRGIGEQFF
CDR3nt: TGTGCCAGCAGCACCTCCTGGGGGGGACGAGGGATCGGTGAGCAGTTCTTC

abundance: few
v_gene: TRBV4-2
j_gene: TRBJ2-6
d_gene: TRBD1
CDR3aa: CASSARDRGRSGANVLTF
CDR3nt: TGTGCCAGCAGCGCCCGGGACAGGGGTAGAAGCGGGGCCAACGTCCTGACTTTC

abundance: -
v_gene: TRBV24-1
j_gene: TRBJ2-5
d_gene: TRBD1
CDR3aa: CATSDSLDRRIEIQYF
CDR3nt: TGTGCCACCAGTGATTCATTGGACAGGAGGATTGAGATCCAGTACTTC

abundance: -
v_gene: TRBV7-2
j_gene: TRBJ2-1
d_gene: TRBD2
CDR3aa: CASSLTASGGGCNEQFF
CDR3nt: TGTGCCAGCAGCTTAACCGCTAGCGGGGGAGGCTGCAATGAGCAGTTCTTC

abundance: few
v_gene: TRBV20-1
j_gene: TRBJ2-5
d_gene: TRBD2
CDR3aa: CTALAVQETQYF
CDR3nt: TGCACTGCCCTAGCGGTACAAGAGACCCAGTACTTC

abundance: many
v_gene: TRBV7-9
j_gene: TRBJ2-7
d_gene: -
CDR3aa: CASSLADEQYF
CDR3nt: TGTGCCAGCAGCTTAGCCGACGAGCAGTACTTC

abundance: -
v_gene: TRBV11-3
j_gene: TRBJ1-1
d_gene: TRBD1
CDR3aa: CASSSQQGKAFF
CDR3nt: TGTGCCAGCAGCTCCCAACAGGGGAAAGCTTTCTTT

abundance: many
v_gene: TRBV20-1
j_gene: TRBJ2-3
d_gene: -
CDR3aa: CSAEAQEGGTQYF
CDR3nt: TGCAGTGCCGAAGCCCAAGAAGGGGGTACGCAGTATTTT

abundance: -
v_gene: TRBV15
j_gene: TRBJ1-1
d_gene: -
CDR3aa: CATSRDGGMGLAEAFF
CDR3nt: TGTGCCACCAGCAGAGATGGTGGGATGGGGTTGGCTGAAGCTTTCTTT

abundance: -
v_gene: TRBV4-1
j_gene: TRBJ2-5
d_gene: -
CDR3aa: CASSLAGQYVTQYF
CDR3nt: TGCGCCAGCAGCCTAGCGGGACAGTACGTGACCCAGTACTTC

abundance: -
v_gene: TRBV7-2
j_gene: TRBJ2-3
d_gene: -
CDR3aa: CASSLVKYTDTQYF
CDR3nt: TGTGCCAGCAGCTTAGTCAAGTACACAGATACGCAGTATTTT

abundance: -
v_gene: TRBV20-1
j_gene: TRBJ2-5
d_gene: -
CDR3aa: CSAGAGGKETQYF
CDR3nt: TGCAGTGCTGGGGCAGGGGGGAAAGAGACCCAGTACTTC

abundance: -
v_gene: TRBV14
j_gene: TRBJ2-1
d_gene: TRBD2
CDR3aa: CAGSQVAGGVQFF
CDR3nt: TGTGCCGGCAGCCAAGTGGCGGGAGGTGTGCAGTTCTTC